This T cell receptor (beta chain) is from a study of blood T cells in healthy people across ages. Study summary: Template-switching capture recovered about one barcoded beta molecule per two T cells.

The second PCR ran about 6 to 12 cycles with a sample-barcoded 5' primer and J-beta primers. TCRdb re-called the 5' RACE reads with MiXCR, one entry per CDR3 protein. The table includes 600,000 to 650,000 distinct CDR3 sequences, roughly 58% detected once. Concerning this clonotype: Its antigen is as yet unknown.

The length of the CDR3 is 14 residues. Germline loops: CDR1 SGHAT, CDR2 FQNNGV. Trimming shortened V by 5 bases and J by 4 bases, and 13 bases separated the two germline ends. Study conclusions and caveats: Per million T cells, TCR beta diversity dropped about linearly as age rose. Strong correlation existed between TCR beta diversity and naive T cell percentage. Naive CD4+ cells and diversity were both higher in long-lived donors than in aged donors.

The specimen sequenced was blood. The TCR sequence derives from a man aged 60 to 69 in good health. V gene TRBV11-2 combines with J gene TRBJ2-3, with D unclear. The CDR3 bases are TGTGCCAGCAGCCCTACGTCAACCCCAGATACGCAGTATTTT. Translating gives CASSPTSTPDTQYF.